The 23 T cell receptor beta chains in this list originate from one sample, sequenced in a study of CD8 T cells in ankylosing spondylitis. From the 5' RACE reads, TCRdb called clonotypes with MiXCR, one entry per CDR3 protein. The table includes a few hundred thousand distinct CDR3 sequences, approximately 24% detected once. The sequencing input was blood, either unsorted or a sorted T cell fraction (not recorded which). The origin of the receptors is a male donor with ankylosing spondylitis or in good health (not recorded which).

This clonotype was counted only a few times. The rearrangement uses TRBV21-1 and TRBJ1-2; the listed D gene, TRBD1, was not tested against the DNA. TRBV21-1 is a pseudogene locus. This CDR3 comprises 14 residues. The CDR3 DNA is TGTGCCAGCAGCAAAGAAAGGGGGTCCTATGGCTACACCTTC. The encoded protein is CASSKERGSYGYTF.

The table lists this clonotype with many counts. CDR3: CSARVPAGWEQYF. The CDR3 DNA is TGCAGTGCTAGAGTTCCAGCGGGGTGGGAGCAGTACTTC. The chain employs TRBV20-1 and TRBJ2-7, with 7 bases matching TRBD2. Germline lookup yields CDR1 DFQATT and CDR2 SNEGSKA (reference sequence). The CDR3 totals 13 residues. J gave up 7 bases and V 1 base, and 7 bases lay outside the gene matches.

Many counts were recorded for this clonotype. This sequence joins TRBV12-3 or TRBV12-4 and TRBJ2-2, with a weak D call TRBD1 (6 bases). CDR3 size: 15 residues. Trimming removed 5 bases at V and 1 base at J, with 11 bases between. The CDR3 loop is CASSPDSLNTGELFF. The CDR3 DNA is TGTGCCAGCAGTCCGGACAGTTTGAACACCGGGGAGCTGTTTTTT.

This sequence joins TRBV20-1 and TRBJ2-1; 10 bases fit TRBD1. The germline gives CDR1 DFQATT, CDR2 SNEGSKA (reference sequence). V lost 0 bases, J lost 6 bases, and 5 bases stayed unmatched. The CDR3 has 15 amino acids. For the CDR3, the DNA is TGCAGTGCTAGAGAGGGGGACAGGGGTGGCAATGAGCAGTTCTTC. Translation gives CSAREGDRGGNEQFF.

This clonotype was detected many times. V usage is TRBV3-1 and J usage is TRBJ1-6; 7 bases match TRBD1. With 4 bases clipped from V and 9 bases from J, the junction kept 3 bases outside the gene matches. CDR3 length: 13 residues. CDR1 LGHDT and CDR2 YNNKEL come from the germline V gene (reference sequence). The CDR3 region is CASSLGDSSPLHF. The CDR3 nucleotides are TGTGCCAGCAGCCTTGGGGACAGTTCACCCCTCCACTTT.

The gene calls are TRBV5-5 and TRBJ2-7; 9 positions agree with TRBD1. Trimming cost V 4 bases and J 3 bases; bases outside gene matches: 8. The CDR3 is made up of 15 amino acids. From germline, CDR1 is SGHKS and CDR2 YYEKEE (reference sequence). CDR3 in amino acids: CASSRFGDRVYEQYF. CDR3 coding DNA: TGTGCCAGCAGCCGCTTCGGGGACAGGGTCTACGAGCAGTACTTC. The full variable domain, rest sourced from reference TRBV5-5 and TRBJ2-7, is DAGVTQSPTHLIKTRGQQVTLRCSPISGHKSVSWYQQVLGQGPQFIFQYYEKEERGRGNFPDRFSARQFPNYSSELNVNALLLGDSALYLCASSRFGDRVYEQYFGPGTRLTVT.

The rearrangement joins TRBV20-1 to TRBJ1-2, with TRBD1 matching over 8 bases. CDR1 and CDR2 (germline): DFQATT, SNEGSKA (reference sequence). CDR3 length: 13 residues. Trimming cost V 3 bases and J 2 bases; bases outside gene matches: 2. The CDR3 DNA sequence: TGCAGTGCTAGCTACAGGGGGAACTATGGCTACACCTTC. Encoded protein: CSASYRGNYGYTF.

V and J are TRBV6-1 and TRBJ2-1; D possibly corresponds to TRBD1 (5 bases). Trimming shortened V by 6 bases and J by 6 bases, and 15 bases separated the two germline ends. The CDR3 totals 14 residues. From germline, CDR1 is MNHNS and CDR2 SASEGT. The CDR3, as DNA: TGTGCCAGCAGCCAACTGACAGAATCCAATGAGCAGTTCTTC. Its translation: CASSQLTESNEQFF.

This sequence joins TRBV27 and TRBJ2-7; D might be TRBD1 (5 bases). Germline loops: CDR1 MNHEY, CDR2 SMNVEV (reference sequence). The V end lost 6 bases, the J end lost 3 bases, and 9 bases lay between the germline ends. This CDR3 is built from 12 residues. CDR3 bases: TGTGCCAGCAGACATCAGGGCTACGAGCAGTACTTC. It translates to CASRHQGYEQYF.

In its sample, this clonotype was seen many times. This rearrangement joins TRBV20-1 to TRBJ1-5; D remains ambiguous. The CDR3 spans 12 residues. The germline V gene encodes CDR1 DFQATT and CDR2 SNEGSKA (reference sequence). With 5 bases removed from V and 1 base from J, the gap between germline ends came to 6 bases. The CDR3 nucleotides are TGCAGTGCTGCGGACAGCAATCAGCCCCAGCATTTT. Translation gives CSAADSNQPQHF.

This clonotype was observed at least ten times. This chain joins TRBV12-3 or TRBV12-4 and TRBJ1-6; D might be TRBD1 (6 bases). V shed 4 bases and J shed 0 bases, with 10 bases lying between them. The CDR3 has 16 residues. The CDR3 DNA follows: TGTGCCAGCAGTTGGACAGTGAGCTCCTATAATTCACCCCTCCACTTT. This codes for CASSWTVSSYNSPLHF.

This clonotype has more than one count but fewer than ten. This chain connects TRBV5-1 to TRBJ2-1; 13 bases agree with TRBD2. The CDR3 runs to 18 residues. V lost 1 base to trimming and J lost 3 bases; unmatched junction nucleotides: 7. Germline-derived CDR1 and CDR2 are SGHRS and YFSETQ. The CDR3 here is CASSLTLAGGLGYNEQFF. CDR3 DNA: TGCGCCAGCAGCTTGACACTAGCGGGGGGGCTTGGCTACAATGAGCAGTTCTTC.

This clonotype was observed many times. This sequence joins TRBV28 and TRBJ2-7; D unclear. Germline assignment: CDR1 MDHEN and CDR2 SYDVKM. V lost 7 bases and J 2 bases, leaving 15 bases between the germline ends. This CDR3 contains 14 residues. CDR3 residues: CASMKTPWPYEQYF. The CDR3 DNA reads TGTGCCAGCATGAAAACCCCTTGGCCCTACGAGCAGTACTTC.

This clonotype has a handful of counts. The chain carries TRBV29-1 and TRBJ2-5; 8 bases match TRBD1. Germline values: CDR1 SQVTM, CDR2 ANQGSEA. The ends lost 0 bases at V and 4 bases at J; junction bases unmatched: 7. The CDR3 covers 15 residues. CDR3 nucleotides: TGCAGCGTTGAAGATTATTGGACAGGGCGAGAGACCCAGTACTTC. Protein: CSVEDYWTGRETQYF.

The chain couples TRBV7-3 to TRBJ2-2; D is unresolved. Germline V gene data show CDR1 as SGHTA and CDR2 as FQGTGA. V was cut by 2 bases and J by 0 bases, with 7 bases left in between. The CDR3 has 15 amino acids. This chain's CDR3 is CASSLYSTNTGELFF. CDR3 nucleotide sequence: TGTGCCAGCAGCTTATATTCAACGAACACCGGGGAGCTGTTTTTT.

The gene calls are TRBV25-1 and TRBJ1-2; 7 bases line up with TRBD1. Looked up from germline, CDR1 is MGHDK and CDR2 is SYGVNS. Losses at the gene ends were 6 bases for V and 7 bases for J; bases not matched to a gene: 2. The CDR3 is 11 amino acids. CDR3 DNA: TGTGCCAGCAGGACAGGGTTTGGCTACACCTTC. Protein sequence: CASRTGFGYTF.

The CDR3 region has the DNA TGCAGTGCTAAAGCGGGGGGGCCTTACAATGAGCAGTTCTTC. This gives the protein CSAKAGGPYNEQFF. V is TRBV20-1 and J is TRBJ2-1; 10 nucleotides agree with TRBD2. CDR3 length: 14 amino acids. V was clipped by 4 bases and J by 4 bases; unmatched bases: 4. Germline values: CDR1 DFQATT, CDR2 SNEGSKA (reference sequence).

In this sample, this clonotype turned up many times. The chain carries TRBV20-1 and TRBJ2-3; 9 positions agree with TRBD1. Germline V gives CDR1 DFQATT, CDR2 SNEGSKA (reference sequence). The CDR3 covers 15 residues. J lost 5 bases, V lost 5 bases, and 11 bases had no gene match. The DNA of the CDR3 is TGCAGTGCTCACCATACAGGGGGCTGGGGAGATACGCAGTATTTT. Its protein product is CSAHHTGGWGDTQYF.

The V and J genes are TRBV12-3 or TRBV12-4 and TRBJ2-2; 9 nucleotides align to TRBD1. Germline trimming cut 3 bases from V and 0 bases from J; bases unmatched to any gene: 2. The CDR3 sequence is 16 residues long. The CDR3 is CASSFTGGPNTGELFF. The CDR3 DNA reads TGTGCCAGCAGTTTCACAGGGGGCCCGAACACCGGGGAGCTGTTTTTT.

The gene calls are TRBV16 and TRBJ1-2, with TRBD1 matching 10 bases. The V gene's germline CDR1 is KGHSY and CDR2 FQNENV. With 0 bases clipped from V and 7 bases from J, the junction kept 5 bases outside the gene matches. The CDR3 extends over 15 amino acids. Here the CDR3 DNA reads TGTGCCAGCAGCCAATCGGGACAGGGGATTTCTGGCTACACCTTC. Amino acids: CASSQSGQGISGYTF.

This clonotype has ten or more counts. The CDR3 reads CASSRQRLLNTEAFF. The CDR3 region has the DNA TGTGCCAGCTCGAGACAGCGACTATTGAACACTGAAGCTTTCTTT. The chain couples TRBV7-3 to TRBJ1-1; D perhaps matches TRBD1 (5 bases). V was trimmed by 8 bases and J by 0 bases, leaving 16 bases between them. Germline V gene sequence: CDR1 SGHTA, CDR2 FQGTGA. The CDR3 loop spans 15 amino acids. The full variable domain, with the rest looked up from reference TRBV7-3 and TRBJ1-1, is GAGVSQTPSNKVTEKGKYVELRCDPISGHTALYWYRQSLGQGPEFLIYFQGTGAADDSGLPNDRFFAVRPEGSVSTLKIQRTERGDSAVYLCASSRQRLLNTEAFFGQGTRLTVV.

The chain is built from TRBV20-1 and TRBJ2-2, with 8 bases that match TRBD1. CDR3 length: 15 amino acids. The germline CDR1 and CDR2 sequences are DFQATT and SNEGSKA (reference sequence). Trimming at V came to 2 bases and at J to 4 bases, leaving 6 bases not matched to a gene. The CDR3 region has the DNA TGCAGTGCTAGACCGGGACAGGAGACCACCGGGGAGCTGTTTTTT. Translated: CSARPGQETTGELFF.

The chain links TRBV20-1 to TRBJ2-5, with a weak D call TRBD2 (6 bases). V lost 2 bases and J lost 3, with 10 bases in between. Germline V gene data show CDR1 as DFQATT and CDR2 as SNEGSKA (reference sequence). The CDR3 extends over 13 amino acids. The CDR3 DNA is TGCAGTGCTAGATTTGGACTAAAAGAGACCCAGTACTTC. Encoded protein: CSARFGLKETQYF.